This TCR beta chain was sequenced in a study of vaccination effects on CD4 cells after COVID-19. The data were produced by immunoSEQ multiplex PCR, yet TCRdb's version contains in-frame clones alone and is incomplete. Of 30,000 to 40,000 clones in the sample, roughly 75% were seen once. The CDR3 consists of 12 residues. CDR1 is SGHDT and CDR2 is YYEEEE in the germline V gene. Trimming pared 2 bases from V and 10 bases from J, leaving 12 bases between. Cultured cells yielded isolated CD4+ T cells after 10 days. The person had PCR-confirmed SARS-CoV-2 infection between March and December 2020. As their vaccination, participants received two doses of either BNT162b2 or mRNA-1273. For this clone: Its antigen is currently unknown.

The V call is TRBV5-6, the J call TRBJ1-1; the D is unclear. The receptor was derived from a human donor who had a prior SARS-CoV-2 infection. The sequenced sample was CD4+ T cells from PBMCs cultured without peptide, obtained after COVID-19 vaccination. The DNA for the CDR3 is TGTGCCAGCAGCTTCCCGGAGAGTAGAGCTTTCTTT. It encodes CASSFPESRAFF. The full variable domain, with the rest looked up from reference TRBV5-6 and TRBJ1-1, is DAGVTQSPTHLIKTRGQQVTLRCSPKSGHDTVSWYQQALGQGPQFIFQYYEEEERQRGNFPDRFSGHQFPNYSSELNVNALLLGDSALYLCASSFPESRAFFGQGTRLTVV.